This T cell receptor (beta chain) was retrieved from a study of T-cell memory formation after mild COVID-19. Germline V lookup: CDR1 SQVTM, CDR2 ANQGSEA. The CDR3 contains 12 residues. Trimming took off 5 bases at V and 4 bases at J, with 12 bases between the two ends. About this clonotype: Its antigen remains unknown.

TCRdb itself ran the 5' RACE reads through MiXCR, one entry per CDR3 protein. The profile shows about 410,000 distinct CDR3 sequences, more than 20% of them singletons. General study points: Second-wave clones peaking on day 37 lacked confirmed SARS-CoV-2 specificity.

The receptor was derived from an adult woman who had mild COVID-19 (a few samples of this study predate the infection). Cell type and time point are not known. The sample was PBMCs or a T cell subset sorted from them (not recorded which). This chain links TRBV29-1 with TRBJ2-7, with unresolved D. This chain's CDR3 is CSVSDPSYEQYF. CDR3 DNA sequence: TGCAGCGTTTCGGACCCCAGTTACGAGCAGTACTTC.